One and the same sample provided the 24 T cell receptor beta chains below, sequenced in a study of blood T cell repertoires in COVID-19. Sequencing used immunoSEQ multiplex PCR; TCRdb keeps in-frame clones, though not all of them. The sample shows 110,000 to 150,000 clones, over 80% of them seen only once. Sequenced material: PBMCs or T cells enriched from blood (not recorded which). These TCRs come from a woman aged 40 to 50 who had recovered from COVID-19.

This clone turned up a few times. The chain combines TRBV7-3 with TRBJ2-1, with TRBD2 identical over 8 bases. The CDR3 covers 16 residues. Per germline, CDR1 SGHTA and CDR2 FQGTGA. The junction had 3 bases not matched to a gene; V was cut back by 1 base and J by 1 base. CDR3 region: CASSLKSGSSYNEQFF. DNA of the CDR3: TGTGCCAGCAGCTTAAAGAGCGGGAGTTCCTACAATGAGCAGTTCTTC.

The chain is built from TRBV2 and TRBJ1-3; D perhaps matches TRBD1 (6 bases). The CDR3 runs 14 residues. Deletions cut 6 bases from V and 0 bases from J, with 9 bases between. Germline-derived CDR1 and CDR2 are SNHLY and FYNNEI. The CDR3 here is CASRGTISGNTIYF. The CDR3 coding sequence is TGTGCCAGCAGAGGGACAATCTCTGGAAACACCATATATTTT. The variable domain in full, completed from reference TRBV2 and TRBJ1-3, reads EPEVTQTPSHQVTQMGQEVILRCVPISNHLYFYWYRQILGQKVEFLVSFYNNEISEKSEIFDDQFSVERPDGSNFTLKIRSTKLEDSAMYFCASRGTISGNTIYFGEGSWLTVV.

The V and J genes are TRBV5-4 and TRBJ2-1; TRBD2 might be the D (5 bases). The CDR3 is 12 residues long. Germline assignment: CDR1 SGHNT and CDR2 YYREEE (reference sequence). V gave up 2 bases and J gave up 8 bases, with 8 bases separating them. CDR3 in amino acids: CASSFERDEQFF. For the CDR3, the DNA is TGTGCCAGCAGCTTTGAGAGGGATGAGCAGTTCTTC.

The rearrangement links TRBV3-1 (or the pseudogene TRBV3-2) to TRBJ2-1; 13 bases agree with TRBD2. Germline V lookup: CDR1 LGHDT, CDR2 YNNKEL (reference sequence). CDR3 length: 17 residues. Trimming cost V 2 bases and J 7 bases; bases outside gene matches: 8. CDR3 sequence (DNA): TGTGCCAGCAGCCAACCCTACGCGACTAGCGGGAGGAATGAGCAGTTCTTC. Amino acid sequence: CASSQPYATSGRNEQFF.

The chain joins TRBV9 to TRBJ1-1; D is unclear. CDR1 and CDR2 (germline): SGDLS, YYNGEE. This CDR3 comprises 13 residues. Trimming removed 4 bases at V and 2 bases at J, with 9 bases between. The CDR3 nucleotides read TGTGCCAGCAGCTCCGAGACAAACACTGAAGCTTTCTTT. It translates to CASSSETNTEAFF.

V usage is TRBV7-6 and J usage is TRBJ1-4; tentatively, D is TRBD1 (5 bases). The V gene lost 1 base and the J gene lost 6 bases, with 12 bases spanning the gap. Germline loops: CDR1 SGHVS, CDR2 FNYEAQ. There are 15 residues in the CDR3. The CDR3 region has the DNA TGTGCCAGCAGCTTAGGGTTGGGGACTGATGAAAAACTGTTTTTT. Its protein is CASSLGLGTDEKLFF.

This clone was seen a handful of times. V and J are TRBV5-6 and TRBJ1-5, with D possibly TRBD1 on 6 matching bases. Germline V CDR1 and CDR2: SGHDT, YYEEEE. The CDR3 consists of 14 residues. Trimming took 3 bases from V and 9 from J, leaving 16 bases between them. CDR3 DNA sequence: TGTGCCAGCAGCTCGGGAGGGGGAGGTCGGCCCCAGCATTTT. This gives the protein CASSSGGGGRPQHF. Full variable domain (missing parts from reference TRBV5-6 and TRBJ1-5): DAGVTQSPTHLIKTRGQQVTLRCSPKSGHDTVSWYQQALGQGPQFIFQYYEEEERQRGNFPDRFSGHQFPNYSSELNVNALLLGDSALYLCASSSGGGGRPQHFGDGTRLSIL.

This chain uses TRBV11-2 with TRBJ2-7; D gene unclear. Germline V CDR1 and CDR2: SGHAT, FQNNGV. V was shortened by 0 bases and J by 3 bases, with 15 bases between the two germline ends. There are 16 residues in the CDR3. CDR3 residues: CASSLDQRSGDYEQYF. DNA of the CDR3: TGTGCCAGCAGCTTAGATCAACGGTCTGGTGACTACGAGCAGTACTTC. Using reference TRBV11-2 and TRBJ2-7 for the parts outside the CDR3, the full variable domain is EAGVAQSPRYKIIEKRQSVAFWCNPISGHATLYWYQQILGQGPKLLIQFQNNGVVDDSQLPKDRFSAERLKGVDSTLKIQPAKLEDSAVYLCASSLDQRSGDYEQYFGPGTRLTVT.

The chain uses TRBV18 and TRBJ2-3; tentative D call: TRBD1 (7 bases). Germline V lookup: CDR1 KGHSH, CDR2 LQKENI. The V and J ends lost 5 bases and 0 bases respectively, with 18 bases between them. The CDR3 has 17 residues. The CDR3, as DNA: TGTGCCAGCTCATCACGGGGGACAGCGTCTAGCACAGATACGCAGTATTTT. Protein: CASSSRGTASSTDTQYF. The full variable domain, completed using reference TRBV18 and TRBJ2-3, is NAGVMQNPRHLVRRRGQEARLRCSPMKGHSHVYWYRQLPEEGLKFMVYLQKENIIDESGMPKERFSAEFPKEGPSILRIQQVVRGDSAAYFCASSSRGTASSTDTQYFGPGTRLTVL.

The chain links TRBV5-5 to TRBJ2-7, with D maybe TRBD2 (5 bases). The CDR3 extends over 15 amino acids. V lost 4 bases and J 3 bases, leaving 17 bases between the germline ends. Germline lookup yields CDR1 SGHKS and CDR2 YYEKEE (reference sequence). CDR3: CASSPLGLKNYEQYF. DNA of the CDR3: TGTGCCAGCAGCCCCCTCGGACTGAAAAACTACGAGCAGTACTTC. Filled out from reference TRBV5-5 and TRBJ2-7, the complete variable domain reads DAGVTQSPTHLIKTRGQQVTLRCSPISGHKSVSWYQQVLGQGPQFIFQYYEKEERGRGNFPDRFSARQFPNYSSELNVNALLLGDSALYLCASSPLGLKNYEQYFGPGTRLTVT.

The V call is TRBV7-8, the J call TRBJ1-2; 7 bases agree with TRBD1. This CDR3 has 15 residues. Per germline, CDR1 SGHVS and CDR2 FQNEAQ. Trimming took 5 bases from V and 5 from J; bases not matched to a gene: 11. The CDR3 spells CASSPRQGRRYGYTF. The CDR3 DNA is TGTGCCAGCAGCCCAAGACAGGGCCGGAGGTATGGCTACACCTTC.

The table lists this clone with a count of one. This chain joins TRBV5-6 and TRBJ2-7, with D perhaps matching TRBD2 (5 bases). In germline, CDR1 is SGHDT, CDR2 YYEEEE. V was trimmed by 3 bases and J by 2 bases, leaving 12 bases between them. The CDR3 length is 14 residues. The CDR3 here is CASSSGLSAYEQYF. In DNA form, the CDR3 reads TGTGCCAGCAGCTCCGGACTGTCCGCCTACGAGCAGTACTTC.

The chain has TRBV5-1 and TRBJ2-2, with TRBD2 identical over 7 bases. The CDR3 sequence is 16 residues long. The V gene end was trimmed by 3 bases and the J gene end by 4 bases; junction bases not matched to a gene: 9. The germline V gene encodes CDR1 SGHRS and CDR2 YFSETQ. DNA for the CDR3: TGCGCCAGCAGCTCATCAGGGAGGGTCGGCACCGGGGAGCTGTTTTTT. This codes for CASSSSGRVGTGELFF.

The V gene is TRBV24-1, the J gene TRBJ2-3; D possibly corresponds to TRBD2 (6 bases). Trimming removed 9 bases at V and 4 bases at J, with 13 bases between. This CDR3 has 13 amino acids. Germline loops: CDR1 KGHDR, CDR2 SFDVKD. Here the CDR3 reads CATGTHVADTQYF. CDR3 bases: TGTGCCACCGGGACTCATGTCGCAGATACGCAGTATTTT.

The chain employs TRBV11-2 and TRBJ1-6; D is perhaps TRBD1 (5 bases). This CDR3 spans 14 amino acids. CDR1 is SGHAT, CDR2 FQNNGV, per germline. Trimming pared 1 base from V and 7 bases from J, leaving 8 bases between. For the CDR3, the DNA is TGTGCCAGCAGCTTAGGGGGGGTGAATTCACCCCTCCACTTT. This translates into CASSLGGVNSPLHF.

The genes are TRBV11-2 and TRBJ1-1, with D hard to call. The V gene lost 3 bases and the J gene lost 6 bases, with 8 bases spanning the gap. CDR3 length: 12 amino acids. Germline V gives CDR1 SGHAT, CDR2 FQNNGV. The chain's CDR3 is CASSFTRSEAFF. The CDR3 bases are TGTGCCAGCAGCTTTACTAGGTCTGAAGCTTTCTTT.

This rearrangement joins TRBV15 to TRBJ2-7; 12 bases align to TRBD1. The V segment lost 0 bases and the J segment 2 bases; nucleotides outside the gene matches: 5. The germline gives CDR1 LNHNV, CDR2 YYDKDF (reference sequence). The CDR3 is 17 amino acids. CDR3 coding DNA: TGTGCCACCAGCAGAGATGGGGGACAGGGGGCTCCCTACGAGCAGTACTTC. Its translation: CATSRDGGQGAPYEQYF.

The V gene is TRBV7-9, the J gene TRBJ1-2; 7 positions agree with TRBD1. Per the germline V gene, CDR1 is SEHNR and CDR2 is FQNEAQ (reference sequence). With V trimmed by 1 base and J by 7 bases, 18 bases remained unmatched. The CDR3 runs to 18 residues. The CDR3 DNA sequence: TGTGCCAGCAGCTTAGGGCCCAGGACAGGCTCCCCCCTATCTGGCTACACCTTC. This sequence encodes CASSLGPRTGSPLSGYTF.

The rearrangement joins TRBV30 to TRBJ1-2; D is unresolved. In germline, CDR1 is GTSNPN, CDR2 SVGIG (reference sequence). The CDR3 sequence is 16 residues long. Trimming shortened V by 0 bases and J by 0 bases, and 14 bases separated the two germline ends. For the CDR3, the DNA is TGTGCCTGGAGTGTAGAAGTGCACACCACTAACTATGGCTACACCTTC. Translating it yields CAWSVEVHTTNYGYTF.

The rearrangement links TRBV12-3 or TRBV12-4 to TRBJ1-1, with D perhaps TRBD1 (5 bases). The CDR3 has 13 residues. V was trimmed by 6 bases and J by 3 bases, leaving 11 bases between them. The CDR3, as DNA: TGTGCCAGCAGCAGGGCCCGGGACACTGAAGCTTTCTTT. Protein sequence: CASSRARDTEAFF.

This clone is a singleton in its sample. The V call is TRBV6-5, the J call TRBJ2-1; a weak D match, TRBD2 (5 bases). Per germline, CDR1 MNHEY and CDR2 SVGAGI. CDR3 length equals 14 residues. Between the trimmed V and J ends, which lost 6 bases and 10 bases, there was a span of 19 bases. The CDR3 DNA is TGTGCCAGCAGCGCTGGGGTGCAGGCGGGCGAGCAGTTCTTC. Amino acid sequence: CASSAGVQAGEQFF.

The chain couples TRBV21-1 to TRBJ2-7; the table's D call, TRBD2, was not checked against the DNA. TRBV21-1 is marked as a pseudogene. The length of the CDR3 is 10 residues. CDR3 sequence: CASSPSEQYF. In nucleotides, the CDR3 is TGTGCCAGCAGCCCCTCCGAGCAGTACTTC.

The V call is TRBV6-1, the J call TRBJ2-7, with 7 bases that match TRBD2. CDR3 length: 16 residues. After removal of 0 bases from V and 2 bases from J, the junction contained 7 bases not matched to a gene. Germline V gene data show CDR1 as MNHNS and CDR2 as SASEGT. Here the CDR3 reads CASSEAGAGEPYEQYF. In DNA, the CDR3 is TGTGCCAGCAGTGAAGCTGGGGCGGGAGAGCCCTACGAGCAGTACTTC.

This clone was counted between two and nine times. V and J are TRBV19 and TRBJ1-5; D uncertain. The germline V gene has CDR1 LNHDA and CDR2 SQIVND (reference sequence). CDR3 length: 13 amino acids. Between the trimmed V and J ends, which lost 2 bases and 4 bases, there was a span of 6 bases. Here the CDR3 DNA reads TGTGCCAGTAGTATAATGCTAAATCAGCCCCAGCATTTT. Translating it yields CASSIMLNQPQHF. Full variable domain (missing parts from reference TRBV19 and TRBJ1-5): DGGITQSPKYLFRKEGQNVTLSCEQNLNHDAMYWYRQDPGQGLRLIYYSQIVNDFQKGDIAEGYSVSREKKESFPLTVTSAQKNPTAFYLCASSIMLNQPQHFGDGTRLSIL.